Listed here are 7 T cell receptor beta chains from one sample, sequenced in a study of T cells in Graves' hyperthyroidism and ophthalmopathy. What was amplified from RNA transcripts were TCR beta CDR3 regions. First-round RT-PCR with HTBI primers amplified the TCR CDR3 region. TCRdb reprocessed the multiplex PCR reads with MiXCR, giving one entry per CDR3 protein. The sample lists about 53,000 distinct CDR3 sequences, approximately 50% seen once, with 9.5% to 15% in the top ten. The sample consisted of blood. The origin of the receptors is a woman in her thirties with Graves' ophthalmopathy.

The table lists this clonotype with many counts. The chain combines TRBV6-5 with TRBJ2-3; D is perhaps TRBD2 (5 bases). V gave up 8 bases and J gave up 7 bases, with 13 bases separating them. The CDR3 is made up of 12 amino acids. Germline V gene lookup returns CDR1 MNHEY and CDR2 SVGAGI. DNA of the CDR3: TGTGCCAGCGGACGAGCGGCGAATACGCAGTATTTT. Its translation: CASGRAANTQYF.

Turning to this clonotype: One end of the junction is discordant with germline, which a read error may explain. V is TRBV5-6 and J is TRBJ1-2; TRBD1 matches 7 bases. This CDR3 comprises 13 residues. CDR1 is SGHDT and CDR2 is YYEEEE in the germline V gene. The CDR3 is CTSSSTGRSGYTF. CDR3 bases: TGTACCAGCAGCTCGACAGGGAGAAGCGGCTACACCTTC.

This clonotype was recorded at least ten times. The CDR3 region is CATSETRGESYNEQFF. The CDR3 DNA reads TGTGCCACCAGTGAGACTCGCGGAGAGTCCTACAATGAGCAGTTCTTC. The J gene is TRBJ2-1, the V gene TRBV24-1; no firm D call. Germline values: CDR1 KGHDR, CDR2 SFDVKD. The CDR3 has 16 amino acids. V lost 4 bases and J 1 base, leaving 13 bases between the germline ends.

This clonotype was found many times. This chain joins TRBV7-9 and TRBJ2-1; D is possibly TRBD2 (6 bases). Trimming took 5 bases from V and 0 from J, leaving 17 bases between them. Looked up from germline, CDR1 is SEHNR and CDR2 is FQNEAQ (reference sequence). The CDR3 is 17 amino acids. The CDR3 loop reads CASSPKASRGSYNEQFF. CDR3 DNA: TGTGCCAGCAGCCCCAAGGCCTCGCGGGGCTCCTACAATGAGCAGTTCTTC.

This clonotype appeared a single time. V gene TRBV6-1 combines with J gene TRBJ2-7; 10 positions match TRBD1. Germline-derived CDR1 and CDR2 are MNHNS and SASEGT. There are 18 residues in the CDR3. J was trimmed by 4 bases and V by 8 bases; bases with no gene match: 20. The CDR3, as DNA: TGTGCCAGCGTTCAGGGTAGTATCCAGACAGGGGGCCCGTACGAGCAGTACTTC. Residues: CASVQGSIQTGGPYEQYF.

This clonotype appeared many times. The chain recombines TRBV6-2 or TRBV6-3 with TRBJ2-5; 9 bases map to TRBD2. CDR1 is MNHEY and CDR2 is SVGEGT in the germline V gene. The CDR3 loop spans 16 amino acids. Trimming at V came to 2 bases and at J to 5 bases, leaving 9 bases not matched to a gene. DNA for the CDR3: TGTGCCAGCAGTTACCACCCGGCGGGAGGGCCGGAGACCCAGTACTTC. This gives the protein CASSYHPAGGPETQYF.

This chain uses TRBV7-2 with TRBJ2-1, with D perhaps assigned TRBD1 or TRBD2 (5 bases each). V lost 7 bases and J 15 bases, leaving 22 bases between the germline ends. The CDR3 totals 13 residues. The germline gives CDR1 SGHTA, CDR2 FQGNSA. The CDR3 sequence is CASTPGLAAPRFF. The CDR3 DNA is TGTGCCAGCACCCCGGGGCTAGCTGCCCCCCGGTTCTTC.